This T cell receptor (beta chain) emerged from a study of blood T cell repertoires in COVID-19. About the study: Sites across the United States, Italy and Spain contributed samples from acute and convalescent COVID-19. Sources were T cells, B-cell-depleted T cells, or PBMCs; the material itself was cDNA or gDNA.

In the source study's methods: Amplification from reference gene primers served as the basis for estimated nucleated cell counts. Profiling relied on immunoSEQ multiplex PCR, and the TCRdb table lists in-frame clones only, not all of them. That table supplies the V and J calls and clone size; D and trimming were determined from the DNA. The sample consists of 130,000 or so clones, about four fifths of them appearing once. This TCR was sampled from a man of 80 years or more with active or convalescent COVID-19. The sample taken for sequencing was peripheral blood.

The chain's CDR3 is CASSPGDRPAEAFF. DNA of the CDR3: TGTGCCAGCAGTCCGGGGGACAGACCGGCTGAAGCTTTCTTT. This chain connects TRBV6-5 to TRBJ1-1, with 7 bases that match TRBD1. Trimming at V came to 5 bases and at J to 6 bases, leaving 9 bases not matched to a gene. From germline, CDR1 is MNHEY and CDR2 SVGAGI. The CDR3 spans 14 residues.